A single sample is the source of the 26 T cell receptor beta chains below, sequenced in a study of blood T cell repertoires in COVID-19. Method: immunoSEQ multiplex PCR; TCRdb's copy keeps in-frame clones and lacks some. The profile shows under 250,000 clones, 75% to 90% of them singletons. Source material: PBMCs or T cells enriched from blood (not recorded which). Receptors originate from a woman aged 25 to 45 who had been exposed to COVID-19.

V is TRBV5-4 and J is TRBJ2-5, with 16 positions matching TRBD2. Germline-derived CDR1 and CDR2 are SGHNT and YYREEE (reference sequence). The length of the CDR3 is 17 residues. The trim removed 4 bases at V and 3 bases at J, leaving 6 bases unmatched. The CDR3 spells CASSLGTSGRGKETQYF. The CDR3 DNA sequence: TGTGCCAGCAGCCTCGGGACTAGCGGGAGGGGGAAAGAGACCCAGTACTTC.

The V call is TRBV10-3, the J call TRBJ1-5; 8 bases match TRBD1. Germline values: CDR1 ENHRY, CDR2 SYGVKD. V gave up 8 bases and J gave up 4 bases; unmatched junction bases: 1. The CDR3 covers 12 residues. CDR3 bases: TGTGCCATCCGGACAGGGAATCAGCCCCAGCATTTT. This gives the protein CAIRTGNQPQHF.

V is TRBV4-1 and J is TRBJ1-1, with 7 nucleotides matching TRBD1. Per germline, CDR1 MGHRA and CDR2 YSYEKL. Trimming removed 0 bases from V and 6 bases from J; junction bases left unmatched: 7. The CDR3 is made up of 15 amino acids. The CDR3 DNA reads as TGCGCCAGCAGCCAAGATCTGACAGGGAGGTCTGAAGCTTTCTTT. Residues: CASSQDLTGRSEAFF.

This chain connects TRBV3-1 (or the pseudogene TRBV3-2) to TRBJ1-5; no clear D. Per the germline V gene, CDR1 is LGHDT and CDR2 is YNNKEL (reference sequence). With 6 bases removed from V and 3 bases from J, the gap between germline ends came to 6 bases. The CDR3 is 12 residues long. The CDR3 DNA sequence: TGTGCCAGCAGTTCGTACAATCAGCCCCAGCATTTT. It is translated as CASSSYNQPQHF.

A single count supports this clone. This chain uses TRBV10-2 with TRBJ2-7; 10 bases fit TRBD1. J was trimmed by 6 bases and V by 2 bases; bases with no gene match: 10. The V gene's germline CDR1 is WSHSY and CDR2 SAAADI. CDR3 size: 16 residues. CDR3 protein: CASSERWDRGLVEQYF. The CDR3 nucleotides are TGCGCCAGCAGTGAGCGATGGGACAGGGGTTTAGTCGAGCAGTACTTC.

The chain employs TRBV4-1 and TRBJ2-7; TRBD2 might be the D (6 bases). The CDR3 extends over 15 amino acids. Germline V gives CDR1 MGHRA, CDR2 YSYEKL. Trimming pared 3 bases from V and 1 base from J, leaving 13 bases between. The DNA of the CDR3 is TGCGCCAGCAGCCACCCTAGAGCGGGTTCCTACGAGCAGTACTTC. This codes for CASSHPRAGSYEQYF.

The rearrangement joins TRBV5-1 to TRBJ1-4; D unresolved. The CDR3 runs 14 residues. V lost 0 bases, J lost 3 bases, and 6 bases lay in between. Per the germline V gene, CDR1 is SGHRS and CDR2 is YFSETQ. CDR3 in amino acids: CASSLGAANEKLFF. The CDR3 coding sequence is TGCGCCAGCAGCTTGGGAGCGGCTAATGAAAAACTGTTTTTT.

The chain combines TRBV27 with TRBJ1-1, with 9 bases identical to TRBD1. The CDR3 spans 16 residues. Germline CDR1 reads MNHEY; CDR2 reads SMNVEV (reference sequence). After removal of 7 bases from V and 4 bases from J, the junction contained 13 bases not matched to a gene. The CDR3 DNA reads TGTGCCAGCAAACGCGGGACAGGGAGGTCATTCACTGAAGCTTTCTTT. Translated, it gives CASKRGTGRSFTEAFF.

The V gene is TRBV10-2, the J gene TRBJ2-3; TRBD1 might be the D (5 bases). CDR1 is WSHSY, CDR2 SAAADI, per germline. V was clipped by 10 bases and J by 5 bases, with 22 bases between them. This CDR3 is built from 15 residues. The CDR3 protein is CATMKTVQRGDTQYF. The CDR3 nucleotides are TGCGCCACCATGAAGACAGTCCAAAGAGGAGATACGCAGTATTTT.

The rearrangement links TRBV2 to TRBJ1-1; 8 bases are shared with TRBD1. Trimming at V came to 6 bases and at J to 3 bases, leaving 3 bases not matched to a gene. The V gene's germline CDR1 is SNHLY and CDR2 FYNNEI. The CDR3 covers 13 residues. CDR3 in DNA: TGTGCCAGCAGGACGGACAGGGACACTGAAGCTTTCTTT. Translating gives CASRTDRDTEAFF.

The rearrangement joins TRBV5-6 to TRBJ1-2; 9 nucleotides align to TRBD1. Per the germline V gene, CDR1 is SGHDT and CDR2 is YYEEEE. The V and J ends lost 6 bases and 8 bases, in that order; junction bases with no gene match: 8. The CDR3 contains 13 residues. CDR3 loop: CASNLGQGQGYTF. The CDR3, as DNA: TGTGCCAGCAACCTAGGACAGGGGCAGGGCTACACCTTC. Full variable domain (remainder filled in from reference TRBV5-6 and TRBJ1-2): DAGVTQSPTHLIKTRGQQVTLRCSPKSGHDTVSWYQQALGQGPQFIFQYYEEEERQRGNFPDRFSGHQFPNYSSELNVNALLLGDSALYLCASNLGQGQGYTFGSGTRLTVV.

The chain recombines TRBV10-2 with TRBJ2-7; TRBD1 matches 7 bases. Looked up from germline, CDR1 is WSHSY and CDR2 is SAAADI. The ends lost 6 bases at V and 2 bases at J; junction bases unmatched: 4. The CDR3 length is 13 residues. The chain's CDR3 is CASRAGTAYEQYF. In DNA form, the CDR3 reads TGCGCCAGCAGGGCCGGGACAGCCTACGAGCAGTACTTC.

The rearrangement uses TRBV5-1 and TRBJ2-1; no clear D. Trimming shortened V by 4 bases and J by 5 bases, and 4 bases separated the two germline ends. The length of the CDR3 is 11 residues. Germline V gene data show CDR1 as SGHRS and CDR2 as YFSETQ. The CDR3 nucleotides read TGCGCCAGCAGCACAAACAATGAGCAGTTCTTC. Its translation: CASSTNNEQFF.

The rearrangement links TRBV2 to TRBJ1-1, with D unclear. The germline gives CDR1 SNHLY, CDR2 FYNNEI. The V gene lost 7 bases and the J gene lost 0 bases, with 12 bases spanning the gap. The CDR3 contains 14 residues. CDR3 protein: CASISGSLNTEAFF. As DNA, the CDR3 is TGTGCCAGCATTTCTGGCAGTTTGAACACTGAAGCTTTCTTT.

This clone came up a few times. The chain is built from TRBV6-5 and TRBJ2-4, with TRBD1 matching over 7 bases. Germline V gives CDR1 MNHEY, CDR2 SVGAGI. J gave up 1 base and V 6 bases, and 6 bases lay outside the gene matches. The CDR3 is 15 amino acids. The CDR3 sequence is CASRRQGGAKNIQYF. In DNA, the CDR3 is TGTGCCAGCAGAAGACAGGGTGGGGCCAAAAACATTCAGTACTTC.

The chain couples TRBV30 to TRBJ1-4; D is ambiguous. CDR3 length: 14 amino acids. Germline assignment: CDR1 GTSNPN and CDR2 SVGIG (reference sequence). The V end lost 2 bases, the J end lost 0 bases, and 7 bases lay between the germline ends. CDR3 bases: TGTGCCTGGAGTCCTTACTCAACTAATGAAAAACTGTTTTTT. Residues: CAWSPYSTNEKLFF. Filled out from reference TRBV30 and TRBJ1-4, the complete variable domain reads SQTIHQWPATLVQPVGSPLSLECTVEGTSNPNLYWYRQAAGRGLQLLFYSVGIGQISSEVPQNLSASRPQDRQFILSSKKLLLSDSGFYLCAWSPYSTNEKLFFGSGTQLSVL.

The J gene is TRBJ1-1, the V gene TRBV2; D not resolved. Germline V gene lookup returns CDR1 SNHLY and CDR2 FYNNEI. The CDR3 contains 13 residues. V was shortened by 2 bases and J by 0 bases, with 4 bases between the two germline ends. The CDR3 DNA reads TGTGCCAGCAGTGAACTCGTGAACACTGAAGCTTTCTTT. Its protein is CASSELVNTEAFF.

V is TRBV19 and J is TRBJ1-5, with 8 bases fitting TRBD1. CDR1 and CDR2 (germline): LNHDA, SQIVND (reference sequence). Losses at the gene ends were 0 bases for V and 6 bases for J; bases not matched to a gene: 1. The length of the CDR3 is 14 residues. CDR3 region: CASSIETGGQPQHF. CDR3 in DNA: TGTGCCAGTAGTATAGAAACAGGGGGTCAGCCCCAGCATTTT. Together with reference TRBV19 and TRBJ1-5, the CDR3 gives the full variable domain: DGGITQSPKYLFRKEGQNVTLSCEQNLNHDAMYWYRQDPGQGLRLIYYSQIVNDFQKGDIAEGYSVSREKKESFPLTVTSAQKNPTAFYLCASSIETGGQPQHFGDGTRLSIL.

The CDR3 bases are TGTGCCAGCAGCTCCGGGGGAGAAGATACGCAGTATTTT. Its protein product is CASSSGGEDTQYF. The chain employs TRBV2 and TRBJ2-3; the D gene is possibly TRBD2 (6 bases). Trimming removed 6 bases at V and 5 bases at J, with 12 bases between. The CDR3 has 13 amino acids. Per germline, CDR1 SNHLY and CDR2 FYNNEI. Based on the CDR3 plus reference TRBV2 and TRBJ2-3, the full variable domain is EPEVTQTPSHQVTQMGQEVILRCVPISNHLYFYWYRQILGQKVEFLVSFYNNEISEKSEIFDDQFSVERPDGSNFTLKIRSTKLEDSAMYFCASSSGGEDTQYFGPGTRLTVL.

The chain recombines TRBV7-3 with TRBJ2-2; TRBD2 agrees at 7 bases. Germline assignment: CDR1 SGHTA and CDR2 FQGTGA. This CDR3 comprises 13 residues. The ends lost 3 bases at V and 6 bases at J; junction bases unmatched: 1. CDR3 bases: TGTGCCAGCAGCTTCCGGGAGGCCGGGGAGCTGTTTTTT. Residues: CASSFREAGELFF. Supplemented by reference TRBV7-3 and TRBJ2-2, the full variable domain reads GAGVSQTPSNKVTEKGKYVELRCDPISGHTALYWYRQSLGQGPEFLIYFQGTGAADDSGLPNDRFFAVRPEGSVSTLKIQRTERGDSAVYLCASSFREAGELFFGEGSRLTVL.

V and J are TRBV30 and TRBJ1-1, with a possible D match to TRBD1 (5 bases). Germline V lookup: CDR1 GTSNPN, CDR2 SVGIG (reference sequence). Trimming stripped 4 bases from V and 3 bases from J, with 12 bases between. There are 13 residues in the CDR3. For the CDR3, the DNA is TGTGCCTGGACACGGCGCAGGGACACTGAAGCTTTCTTT. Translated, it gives CAWTRRRDTEAFF. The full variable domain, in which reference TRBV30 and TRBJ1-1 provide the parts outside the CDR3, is SQTIHQWPATLVQPVGSPLSLECTVEGTSNPNLYWYRQAAGRGLQLLFYSVGIGQISSEVPQNLSASRPQDRQFILSSKKLLLSDSGFYLCAWTRRRDTEAFFGQGTRLTVV.

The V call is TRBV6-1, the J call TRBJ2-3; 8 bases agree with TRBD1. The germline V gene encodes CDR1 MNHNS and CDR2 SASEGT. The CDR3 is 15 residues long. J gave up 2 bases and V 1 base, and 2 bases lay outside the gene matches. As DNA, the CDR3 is TGTGCCAGCAGTGAAGGGACAGGGTCCACAGATACGCAGTATTTT. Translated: CASSEGTGSTDTQYF.

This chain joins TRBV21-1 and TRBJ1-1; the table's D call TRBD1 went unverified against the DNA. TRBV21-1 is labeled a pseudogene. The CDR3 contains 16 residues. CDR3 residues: CASSKGSGGQGSGAFF. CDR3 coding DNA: TGTGCCAGCAGCAAAGGGAGCGGAGGACAGGGGAGTGGAGCTTTCTTT.

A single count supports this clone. CDR3 coding DNA: TGTGCCAGCAGCTTAGGAGGTGGCAATGAGCAGTTCTTC. Protein product: CASSLGGGNEQFF. This chain joins TRBV7-2 and TRBJ2-1, with D unresolved. V lost 1 base and J 6 bases, leaving 7 bases between the germline ends. The CDR3 totals 13 residues. Germline CDR1 SGHTA, CDR2 FQGNSA.

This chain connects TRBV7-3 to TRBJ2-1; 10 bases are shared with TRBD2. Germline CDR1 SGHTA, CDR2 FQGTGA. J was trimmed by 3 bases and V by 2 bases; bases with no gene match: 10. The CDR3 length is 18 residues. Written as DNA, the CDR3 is TGTGCCAGCAGCTTATCTCCTAGCGGGAGAAGAGACTACAATGAGCAGTTCTTC. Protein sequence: CASSLSPSGRRDYNEQFF. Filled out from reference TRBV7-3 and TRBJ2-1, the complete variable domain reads GAGVSQTPSNKVTEKGKYVELRCDPISGHTALYWYRQSLGQGPEFLIYFQGTGAADDSGLPNDRFFAVRPEGSVSTLKIQRTERGDSAVYLCASSLSPSGRRDYNEQFFGPGTRLTVL.

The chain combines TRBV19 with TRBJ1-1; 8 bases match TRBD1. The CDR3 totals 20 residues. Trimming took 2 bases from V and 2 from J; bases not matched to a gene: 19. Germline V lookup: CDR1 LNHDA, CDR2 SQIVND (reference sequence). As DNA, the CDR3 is TGTGCCAGTAGTATACCCGGATCGATCAGGGGGCTCCCCTTAAACACTGAAGCTTTCTTT. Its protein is CASSIPGSIRGLPLNTEAFF.